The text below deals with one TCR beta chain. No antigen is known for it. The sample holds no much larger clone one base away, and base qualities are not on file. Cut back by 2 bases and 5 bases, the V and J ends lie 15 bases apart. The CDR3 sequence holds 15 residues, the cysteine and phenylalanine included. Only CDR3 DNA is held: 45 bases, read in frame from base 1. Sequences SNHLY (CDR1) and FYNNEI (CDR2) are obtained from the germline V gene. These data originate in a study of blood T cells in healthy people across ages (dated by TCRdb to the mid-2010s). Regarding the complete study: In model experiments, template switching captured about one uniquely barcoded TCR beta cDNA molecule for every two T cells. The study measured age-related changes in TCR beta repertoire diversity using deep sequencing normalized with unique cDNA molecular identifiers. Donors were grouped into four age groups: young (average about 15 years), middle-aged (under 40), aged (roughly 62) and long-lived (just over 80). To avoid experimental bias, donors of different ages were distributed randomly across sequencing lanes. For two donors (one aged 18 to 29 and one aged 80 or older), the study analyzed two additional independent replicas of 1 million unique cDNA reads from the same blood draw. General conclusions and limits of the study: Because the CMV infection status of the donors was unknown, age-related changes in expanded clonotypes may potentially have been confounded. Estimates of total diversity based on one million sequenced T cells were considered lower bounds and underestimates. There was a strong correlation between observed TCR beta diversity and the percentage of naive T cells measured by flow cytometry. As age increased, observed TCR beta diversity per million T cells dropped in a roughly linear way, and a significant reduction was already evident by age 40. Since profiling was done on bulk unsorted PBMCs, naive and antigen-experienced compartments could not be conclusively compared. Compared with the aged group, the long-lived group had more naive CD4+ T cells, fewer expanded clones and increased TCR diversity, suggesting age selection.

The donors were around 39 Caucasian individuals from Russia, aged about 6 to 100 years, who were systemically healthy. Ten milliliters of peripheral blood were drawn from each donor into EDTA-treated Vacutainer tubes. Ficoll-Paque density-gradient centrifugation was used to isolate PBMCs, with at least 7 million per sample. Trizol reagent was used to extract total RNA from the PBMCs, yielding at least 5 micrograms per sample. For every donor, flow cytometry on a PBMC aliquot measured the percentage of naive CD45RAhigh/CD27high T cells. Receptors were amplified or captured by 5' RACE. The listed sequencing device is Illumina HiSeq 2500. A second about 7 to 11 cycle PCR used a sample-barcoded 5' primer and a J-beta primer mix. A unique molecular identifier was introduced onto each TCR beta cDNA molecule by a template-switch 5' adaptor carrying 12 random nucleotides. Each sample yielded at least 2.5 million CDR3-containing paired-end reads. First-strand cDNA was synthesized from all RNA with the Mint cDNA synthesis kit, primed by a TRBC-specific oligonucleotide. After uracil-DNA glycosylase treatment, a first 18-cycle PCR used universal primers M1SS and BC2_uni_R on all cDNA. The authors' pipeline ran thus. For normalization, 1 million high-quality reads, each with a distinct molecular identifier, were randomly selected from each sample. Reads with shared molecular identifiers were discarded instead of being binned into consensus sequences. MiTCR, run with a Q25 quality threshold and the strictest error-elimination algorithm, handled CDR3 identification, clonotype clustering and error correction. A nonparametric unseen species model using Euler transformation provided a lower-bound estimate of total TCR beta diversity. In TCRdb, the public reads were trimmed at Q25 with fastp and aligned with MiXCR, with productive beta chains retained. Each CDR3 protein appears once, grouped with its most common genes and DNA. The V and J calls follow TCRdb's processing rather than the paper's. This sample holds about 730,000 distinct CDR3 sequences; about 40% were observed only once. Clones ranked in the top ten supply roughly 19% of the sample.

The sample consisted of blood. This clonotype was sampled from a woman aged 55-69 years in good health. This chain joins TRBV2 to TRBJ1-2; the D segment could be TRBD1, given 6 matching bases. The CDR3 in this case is CASSEPQGFEYGYTF. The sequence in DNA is TGTGCCAGCAGTGAACCCCAGGGGTTTGAGTATGGCTACACCTTC. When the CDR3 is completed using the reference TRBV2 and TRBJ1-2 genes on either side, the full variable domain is EPEVTQTPSHQVTQMGQEVILRCVPISNHLYFYWYRQILGQKVEFLVSFYNNEISEKSEIFDDQFSVERPDGSNFTLKIRSTKLEDSAMYFCASSEPQGFEYGYTFGSGTRLTVV.